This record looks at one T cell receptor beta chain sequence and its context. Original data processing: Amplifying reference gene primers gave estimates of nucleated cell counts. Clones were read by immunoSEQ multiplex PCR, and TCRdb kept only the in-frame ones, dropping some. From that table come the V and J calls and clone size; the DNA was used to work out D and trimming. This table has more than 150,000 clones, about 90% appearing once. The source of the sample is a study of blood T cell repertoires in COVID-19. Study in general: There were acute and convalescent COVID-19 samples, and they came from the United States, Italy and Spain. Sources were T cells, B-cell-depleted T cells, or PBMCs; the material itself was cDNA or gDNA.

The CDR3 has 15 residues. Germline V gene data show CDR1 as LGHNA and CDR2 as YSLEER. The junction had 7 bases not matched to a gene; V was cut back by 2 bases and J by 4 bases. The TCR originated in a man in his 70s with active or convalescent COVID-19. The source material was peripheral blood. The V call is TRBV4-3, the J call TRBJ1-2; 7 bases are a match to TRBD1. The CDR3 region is CASSQRQGVSYGYTF. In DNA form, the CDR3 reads TGCGCCAGCAGCCAACGGCAGGGGGTAAGCTATGGCTACACCTTC.